This record looks at one T cell receptor beta chain sequence and its context. Its antigen remains unknown. The source of the sample is a study of beta chain features in type 1 diabetes. Study summary: The number of sorted cells examined across all samples was some 99,000,000. Whole-study results and caveats: Healthy donors had naive, central memory and Treg TCRB repertoires that appeared less similar than those seen among patients. Individuals with type 1 diabetes displayed fewer insertions and more deletions at VDJ junctions. Shorter TCRB CDR3s, moderately but significantly so, marked every one of the four CD4+ subsets in Type 1 diabetes patients.

Isolated RNA was reverse transcribed in full, so expressed TCRB transcripts were sequenced. Libraries were prepared by immunoSEQ multiplex PCR; TCRdb keeps only in-frame clonotypes and omits some of them. The table includes more than 350,000 clones, roughly 11% detected once. The material sequenced was naive CD4+ T cells from blood. The receptor was derived from a young woman in good health.

The CDR3 loop reads CASSPGGLAGITDTQYF. The CDR3 DNA reads as TGCGCCAGCAGCCCCGGGGGACTAGCGGGAATCACAGATACGCAGTATTTT. The V and J genes are TRBV5-1 and TRBJ2-3; 13 nucleotides line up with TRBD2. This CDR3 comprises 17 residues. Losses at the gene ends were 4 bases for V and 2 bases for J; bases not matched to a gene: 7. From germline, CDR1 is SGHRS and CDR2 YFSETQ.